The source of this TCR beta chain is a study of blood T cell repertoires in COVID-19. Across the study: PBMCs, B-cell-depleted T cells, or T cells were the source of the cDNA or gDNA that made up the material.

Participant-given clinical history determined each cohort assignment. Among Cohort 3 donors, those recovered had two negative PCRs, clearance, or symptom resolution. Produced via immunoSEQ multiplex PCR; TCRdb's table is partial and in-frame only. Of fewer than 500,000 clones listed, roughly nine tenths were seen once; the top ten hold under 0.75%. This TCR was recovered from a woman aged 18-29 years who had recovered from COVID-19. The specimen sequenced was PBMCs or T cells enriched from blood (not recorded which).

This chain's CDR3 is CASSHEGGAFF. CDR3 DNA sequence: TGTGCCAGCAGCCACGAAGGGGGTGCTTTCTTT. The J gene is TRBJ1-1, the V gene TRBV3-1 (or the pseudogene TRBV3-2); the D gene is possibly TRBD1 (6 bases). The CDR3 length is 11 residues. CDR1 and CDR2 from the germline V gene are LGHDT and YNNKEL (reference sequence). Between the trimmed V and J ends, which lost 3 bases and 11 bases, there was a span of 10 bases.